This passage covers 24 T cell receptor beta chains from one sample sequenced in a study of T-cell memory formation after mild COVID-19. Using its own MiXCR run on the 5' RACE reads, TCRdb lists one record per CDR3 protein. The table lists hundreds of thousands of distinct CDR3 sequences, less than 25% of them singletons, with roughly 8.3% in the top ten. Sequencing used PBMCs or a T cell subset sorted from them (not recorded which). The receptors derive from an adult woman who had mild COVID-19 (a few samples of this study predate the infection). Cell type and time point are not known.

The CDR3 sequence is CSAGNRDRSRDTEAFF. In DNA, the CDR3 is TGCAGTGCTGGCAACCGGGACAGGAGCAGGGACACTGAAGCTTTCTTT. This chain links TRBV20-1 with TRBJ1-1; 8 bases agree with TRBD1. CDR3 length: 16 residues. The germline gives CDR1 DFQATT, CDR2 SNEGSKA (reference sequence). V lost 5 bases, J lost 3 bases, and 14 bases stayed unmatched.

This CDR3 is CSVAPDLLTVQYF. The CDR3 nucleotides are TGCAGCGTGGCCCCGGACCTTCTCACGGTGCAGTACTTC. The V and J genes are TRBV29-1 and TRBJ2-7; D call uncertain. Trimming stripped 6 bases from V and 9 bases from J, with 21 bases between. The CDR3 has 13 residues. The germline V gene has CDR1 SQVTM and CDR2 ANQGSEA.

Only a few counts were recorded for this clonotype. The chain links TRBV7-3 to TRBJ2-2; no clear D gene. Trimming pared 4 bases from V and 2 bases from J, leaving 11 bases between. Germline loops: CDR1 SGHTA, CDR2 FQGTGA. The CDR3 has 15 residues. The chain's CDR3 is CASSSTQLNTGELFF. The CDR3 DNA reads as TGTGCCAGCAGCTCCACCCAGCTAAACACCGGGGAGCTGTTTTTT.

DNA of the CDR3: TGTGCCAGCAGTGAAAAAGCCAATCAGCCCCAGCATTTT. Translation gives CASSEKANQPQHF. The gene calls are TRBV6-1 and TRBJ1-5, with D hard to call. The CDR3 sequence is 13 residues long. V dropped 2 bases and J dropped 3 bases, with 5 bases sitting between them. Per the germline V gene, CDR1 is MNHNS and CDR2 is SASEGT.

DNA of the CDR3: TGCGCCAGCAGCCAAGGGGCCATACAGGGCTCCTACAATGAGCAGTTCTTC. Its protein product is CASSQGAIQGSYNEQFF. V is TRBV4-3 and J is TRBJ2-1, with D possibly TRBD1 on 6 matching bases. The germline V gene encodes CDR1 LGHNA and CDR2 YSLEER. This CDR3 has 17 residues. V was cut by 1 base and J by 0 bases, with 13 bases left in between.

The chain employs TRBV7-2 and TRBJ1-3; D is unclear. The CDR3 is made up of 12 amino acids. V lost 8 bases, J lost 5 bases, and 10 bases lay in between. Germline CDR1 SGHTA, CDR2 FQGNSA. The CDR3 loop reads CASVEERNTIYF. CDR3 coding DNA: TGTGCCAGCGTCGAGGAGAGAAACACCATATATTTT. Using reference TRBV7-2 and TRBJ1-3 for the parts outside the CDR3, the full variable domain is GAGVSQSPSNKVTEKGKDVELRCDPISGHTALYWYRQSLGQGLEFLIYFQGNSAPDKSGLPSDRFSAERTGGSVSTLTIQRTQQEDSAVYLCASVEERNTIYFGEGSWLTVV.

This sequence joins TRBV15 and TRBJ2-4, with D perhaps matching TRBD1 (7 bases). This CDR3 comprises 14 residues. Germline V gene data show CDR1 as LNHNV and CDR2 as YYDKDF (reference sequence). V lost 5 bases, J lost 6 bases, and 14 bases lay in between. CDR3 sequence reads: CATSVNRGGNIQYF. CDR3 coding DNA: TGTGCCACCAGCGTAAACAGGGGAGGAAACATTCAGTACTTC. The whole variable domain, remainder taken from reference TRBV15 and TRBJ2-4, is DAMVIQNPRYQVTQFGKPVTLSCSQTLNHNVMYWYQQKSSQAPKLLFHYYDKDFNNEADTPDNFQSRRPNTSFCFLDIRSPGLGDTAMYLCATSVNRGGNIQYFGAGTRLSVL.

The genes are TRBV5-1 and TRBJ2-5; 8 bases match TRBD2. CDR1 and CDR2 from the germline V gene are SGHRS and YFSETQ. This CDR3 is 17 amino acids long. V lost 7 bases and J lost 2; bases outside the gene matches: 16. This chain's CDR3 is CASAPRPAGGSQETQYF. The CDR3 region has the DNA TGCGCCAGCGCCCCCCGTCCCGCGGGGGGTTCGCAAGAGACCCAGTACTTC.

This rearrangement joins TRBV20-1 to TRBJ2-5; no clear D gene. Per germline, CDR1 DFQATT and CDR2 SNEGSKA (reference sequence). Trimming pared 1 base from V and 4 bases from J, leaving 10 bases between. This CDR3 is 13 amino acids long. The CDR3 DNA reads TGCAGTGCTAGAGCACTAACACGAGAGACCCAGTACTTC. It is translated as CSARALTRETQYF.

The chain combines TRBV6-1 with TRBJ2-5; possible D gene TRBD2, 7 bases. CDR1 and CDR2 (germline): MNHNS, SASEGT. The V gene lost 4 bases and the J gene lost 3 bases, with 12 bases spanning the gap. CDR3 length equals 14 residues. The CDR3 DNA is TGTGCCAGCAGTGTGGGGGGGCCGAAAGAGACCCAGTACTTC. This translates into CASSVGGPKETQYF.

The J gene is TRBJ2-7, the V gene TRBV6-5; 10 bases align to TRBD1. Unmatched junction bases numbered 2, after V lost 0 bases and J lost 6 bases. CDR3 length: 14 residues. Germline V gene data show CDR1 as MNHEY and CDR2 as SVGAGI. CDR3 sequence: CASSYSGQGTEQYF. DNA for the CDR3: TGTGCCAGCAGTTACTCGGGACAGGGGACCGAGCAGTACTTC.

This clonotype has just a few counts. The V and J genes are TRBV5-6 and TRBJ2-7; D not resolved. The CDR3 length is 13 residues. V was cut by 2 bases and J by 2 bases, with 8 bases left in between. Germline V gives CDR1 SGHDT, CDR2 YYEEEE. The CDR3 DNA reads TGTGCCAGCAGCTTATTTGGGACCTACGAGCAGTACTTC. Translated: CASSLFGTYEQYF.

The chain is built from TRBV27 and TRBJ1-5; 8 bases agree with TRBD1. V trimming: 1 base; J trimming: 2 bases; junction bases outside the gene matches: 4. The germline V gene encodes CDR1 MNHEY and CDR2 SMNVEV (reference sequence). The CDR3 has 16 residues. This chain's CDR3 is CASSLWSQGGNQPQHF. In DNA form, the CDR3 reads TGTGCCAGCAGTTTATGGTCACAGGGGGGCAATCAGCCCCAGCATTTT.

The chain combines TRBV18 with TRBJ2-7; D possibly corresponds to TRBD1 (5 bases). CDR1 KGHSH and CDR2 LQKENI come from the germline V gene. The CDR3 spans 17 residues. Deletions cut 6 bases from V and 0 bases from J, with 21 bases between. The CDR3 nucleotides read TGTGCCAGCTCTCCTCTGGCGGAACAGGCGGTCTCCTACGAGCAGTACTTC. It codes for CASSPLAEQAVSYEQYF.

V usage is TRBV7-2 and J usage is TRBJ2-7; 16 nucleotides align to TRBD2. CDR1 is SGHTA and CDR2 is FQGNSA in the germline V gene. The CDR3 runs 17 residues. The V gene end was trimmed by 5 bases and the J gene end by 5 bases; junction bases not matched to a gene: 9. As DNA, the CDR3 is TGTGCCAGCAGCCCGCCGGGACTAGCGGGAGGGCCGGACGAGCAGTACTTC. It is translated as CASSPPGLAGGPDEQYF.

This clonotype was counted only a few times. CDR3 nucleotide sequence: TGTGCCAGCAGCTTTTTTGGGACAGGGGCAGATACGCAGTATTTT. This gives the protein CASSFFGTGADTQYF. The rearrangement joins TRBV7-3 to TRBJ2-3; 10 bases map to TRBD1. The V gene end was trimmed by 3 bases and the J gene end by 4 bases; junction bases not matched to a gene: 4. The germline CDR1 and CDR2 sequences are SGHTA and FQGTGA. This CDR3 is 15 amino acids long.

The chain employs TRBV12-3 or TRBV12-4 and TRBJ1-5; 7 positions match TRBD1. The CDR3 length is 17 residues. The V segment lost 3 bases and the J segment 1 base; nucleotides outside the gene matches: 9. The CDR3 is CASSFPRAGGSNQPQHF. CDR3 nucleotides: TGTGCCAGCAGTTTCCCCCGGGCAGGGGGAAGCAATCAGCCCCAGCATTTT.

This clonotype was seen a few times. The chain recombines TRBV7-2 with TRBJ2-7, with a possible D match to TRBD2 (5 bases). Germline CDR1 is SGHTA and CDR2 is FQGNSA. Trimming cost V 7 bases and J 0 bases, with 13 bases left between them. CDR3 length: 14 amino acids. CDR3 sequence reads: CASMVALSSYEQYF. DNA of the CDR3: TGTGCCAGCATGGTAGCGCTTAGCTCCTACGAGCAGTACTTC.

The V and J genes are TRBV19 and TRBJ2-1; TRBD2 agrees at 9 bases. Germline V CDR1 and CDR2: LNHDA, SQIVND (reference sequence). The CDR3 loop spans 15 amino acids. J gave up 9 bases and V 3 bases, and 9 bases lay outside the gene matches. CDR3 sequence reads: CASSIWSGRPGEQFF. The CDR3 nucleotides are TGTGCCAGTAGTATTTGGAGCGGGAGGCCTGGTGAGCAGTTCTTC.

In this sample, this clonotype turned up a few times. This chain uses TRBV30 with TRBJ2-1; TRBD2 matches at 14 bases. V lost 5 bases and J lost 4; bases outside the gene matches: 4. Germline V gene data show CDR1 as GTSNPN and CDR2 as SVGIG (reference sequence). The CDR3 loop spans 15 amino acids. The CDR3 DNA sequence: TGTGCCTGGCGGACTAGCGGGAGGAGGTACAATGAGCAGTTCTTC. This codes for CAWRTSGRRYNEQFF.

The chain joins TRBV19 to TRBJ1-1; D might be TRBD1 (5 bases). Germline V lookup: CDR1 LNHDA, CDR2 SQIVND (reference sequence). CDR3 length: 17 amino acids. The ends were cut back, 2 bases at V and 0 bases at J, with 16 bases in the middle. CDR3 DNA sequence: TGTGCCAGTAGTATATTCTACGCCACAGGTATGAACACTGAAGCTTTCTTT. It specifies CASSIFYATGMNTEAFF.

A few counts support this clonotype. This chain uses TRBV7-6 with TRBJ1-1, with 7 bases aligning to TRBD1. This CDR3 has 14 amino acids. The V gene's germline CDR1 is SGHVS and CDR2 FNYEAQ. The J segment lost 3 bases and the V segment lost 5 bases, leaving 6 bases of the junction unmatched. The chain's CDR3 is CASSTGVGDTEAFF. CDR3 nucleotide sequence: TGTGCCAGCAGCACAGGGGTGGGGGACACTGAAGCTTTCTTT.

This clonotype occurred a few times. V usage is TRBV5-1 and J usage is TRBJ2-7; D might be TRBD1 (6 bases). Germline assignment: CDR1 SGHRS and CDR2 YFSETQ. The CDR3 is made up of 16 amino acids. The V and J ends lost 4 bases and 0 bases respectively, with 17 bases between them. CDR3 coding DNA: TGCGCCAGCAGCCCTACAGAGGGACAAATCTCCTACGAGCAGTACTTC. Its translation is CASSPTEGQISYEQYF.

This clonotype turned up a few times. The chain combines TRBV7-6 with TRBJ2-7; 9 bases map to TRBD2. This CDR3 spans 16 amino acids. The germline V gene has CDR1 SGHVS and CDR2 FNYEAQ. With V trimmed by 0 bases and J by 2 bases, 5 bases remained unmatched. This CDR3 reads CASSLAPLAGTYEQYF. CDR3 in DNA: TGTGCCAGCAGCTTAGCCCCGCTAGCGGGGACCTACGAGCAGTACTTC.